The clone carrying this T cell receptor (beta chain) was seen many times. Combining a sample-barcoded 5' primer with a J-beta primer mix, a second PCR ran for roughly 6 to 11 cycles. Through a template-switch adaptor with 12 random nucleotides, each cDNA molecule received a tag. A single record per CDR3 protein comes from TCRdb applying MiXCR to the 5' RACE reads. The profile shows some 900,000 distinct CDR3 sequences, more than 25% of them singletons. The sample belongs to a study of blood T cells in healthy people across ages. In the study overall: Capture by template switching was about one barcoded beta molecule per two T cells.

The CDR3 is 14 amino acids. The germline V and J ends were trimmed by 2 bases and 6 bases, with 14 bases remaining between them. Germline V gives CDR1 MNHNY, CDR2 SVGAGI (reference sequence). The J gene is TRBJ2-7, the V gene TRBV6-6, with unresolved D. This clonotype was sampled from a woman older than 75 in good health. What was sequenced was blood. CDR3 sequence: CASSYQSLAAEQYF. The CDR3 DNA reads TGTGCCAGCAGTTACCAGTCCCTTGCAGCCGAGCAGTACTTC.